This record looks at one T cell receptor (beta chain) sequence and its context. It has no known antigen specificity. Qualities for individual bases were not recorded, and no much larger clone is one base off. The library was produced with RT-PCR. The sequencer listed for this sample is Illumina HiSeq 2500. TCRdb reanalyzed the raw reads on its own, using fastp at Q25 for trimming and MiXCR for clone calling, and kept in-frame beta chains. Duplicate CDR3 protein sequences are folded into a single record with the most common DNA and genes. The sample yields 430,000 or so distinct CDR3 sequences; approximately 11% were counted once. The ten largest clones add up to roughly 12% of the sample. This record comes from a study of response to subunit inactivated influenza vaccine (dated by TCRdb to 2016 to 2019). At the level of the whole study: Deep quantitative profiling of the T cell receptor repertoire was used in the study to follow responses to a trivalent subunit inactivated influenza vaccine. Broad study findings and their caveats: The authors suggested that each seasonal influenza vaccination may recruit only a limited number of new T cells.

The CDR3 starts with the cysteine, ends with the phenylalanine, and has 16 residues. Only the CDR3 DNA stays, 48 bases, in frame from base 1. The germline V gene yields LGHNA for CDR1 and YNFKEQ for CDR2. V is trimmed back by 1 base and J by 3 bases, and the junction contains 5 bases that no gene match accounts for. The meaning of the sample's time point label: 40 to 45 days after influenza vaccine administration. In this chain, TRBV4-2 is recombined with TRBJ2-7; 11 nucleotides in the junction match TRBD2. The sample consisted of PBMCs from blood, taken around seven weeks after vaccination. The receptor was derived from a man aged 50 or older who received an inactivated influenza vaccine. Donor details come from another sample of the same person, matched by shared clones. The CDR3 protein sequence reads: CASSQAASGRLYEQYF. The DNA is TGTGCCAGCAGCCAAGCTGCTAGCGGGAGGCTCTACGAGCAGTACTTC.